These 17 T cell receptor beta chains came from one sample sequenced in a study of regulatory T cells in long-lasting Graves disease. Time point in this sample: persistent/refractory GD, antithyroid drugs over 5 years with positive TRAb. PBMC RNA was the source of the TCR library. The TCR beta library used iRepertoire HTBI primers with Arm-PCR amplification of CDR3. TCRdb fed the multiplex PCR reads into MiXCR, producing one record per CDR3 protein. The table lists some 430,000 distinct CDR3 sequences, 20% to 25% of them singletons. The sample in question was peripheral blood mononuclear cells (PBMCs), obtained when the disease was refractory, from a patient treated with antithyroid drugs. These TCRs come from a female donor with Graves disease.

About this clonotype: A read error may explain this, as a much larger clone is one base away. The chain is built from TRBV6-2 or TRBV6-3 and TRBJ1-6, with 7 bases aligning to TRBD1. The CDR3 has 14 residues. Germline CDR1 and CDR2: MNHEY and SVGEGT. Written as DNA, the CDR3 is TGTGCCAGCAGTGAAGGAGGGGGCTATTCACCCTTCCACTTT. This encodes CASSEGGGYSPFHF.

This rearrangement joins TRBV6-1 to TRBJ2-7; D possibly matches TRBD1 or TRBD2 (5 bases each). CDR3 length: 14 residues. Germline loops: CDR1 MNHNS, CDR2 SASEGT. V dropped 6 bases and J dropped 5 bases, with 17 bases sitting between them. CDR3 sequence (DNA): TGTGCCAGCAGCCCCGCCGGGGCCGGCAACGAGCAGTACTTC. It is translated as CASSPAGAGNEQYF.

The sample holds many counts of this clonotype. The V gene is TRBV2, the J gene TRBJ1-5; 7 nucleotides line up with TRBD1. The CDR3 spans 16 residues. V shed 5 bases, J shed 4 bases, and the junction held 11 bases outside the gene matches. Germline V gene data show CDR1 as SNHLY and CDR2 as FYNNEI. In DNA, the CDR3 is TGTGCCAGCAGTCCCGACGGGACAGAGATTAATCAGCCCCAGCATTTT. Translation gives CASSPDGTEINQPQHF.

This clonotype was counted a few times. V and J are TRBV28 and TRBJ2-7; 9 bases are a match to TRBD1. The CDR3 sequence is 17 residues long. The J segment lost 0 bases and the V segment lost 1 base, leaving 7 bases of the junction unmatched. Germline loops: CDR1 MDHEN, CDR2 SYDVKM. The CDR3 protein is CASSLLQGAGGSYEQYF. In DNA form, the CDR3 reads TGTGCCAGCAGTTTATTACAGGGGGCTGGGGGCTCCTACGAGCAGTACTTC.

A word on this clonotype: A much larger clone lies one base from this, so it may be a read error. CDR3 nucleotides: TGTGCCAGCAGCCCGGGACTTCGGAACGCTGAAGCTTTCTTT. Amino acid sequence: CASSPGLRNAEAFF. The chain carries TRBV2 and TRBJ1-1, with a weak D call TRBD1 (5 bases). Germline CDR1 reads SNHLY; CDR2 reads FYNNEI. CDR3 length: 14 amino acids. Variable domain in full (rest from reference TRBV2 and TRBJ1-1): EPEVTQTPSHQVTQMGQEVILRCVPISNHLYFYWYRQILGQKVEFLVSFYNNEISEKSEIFDDQFSVERPDGSNFTLKIRSTKLEDSAMYFCASSPGLRNAEAFFGQGTRLTVV.

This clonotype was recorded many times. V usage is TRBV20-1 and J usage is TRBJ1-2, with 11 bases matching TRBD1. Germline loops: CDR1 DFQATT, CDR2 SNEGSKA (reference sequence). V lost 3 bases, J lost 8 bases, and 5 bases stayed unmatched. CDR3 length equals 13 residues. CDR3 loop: CSARDRGREGYTF. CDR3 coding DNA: TGCAGTGCTAGGGACAGGGGGCGAGAAGGCTACACCTTC.

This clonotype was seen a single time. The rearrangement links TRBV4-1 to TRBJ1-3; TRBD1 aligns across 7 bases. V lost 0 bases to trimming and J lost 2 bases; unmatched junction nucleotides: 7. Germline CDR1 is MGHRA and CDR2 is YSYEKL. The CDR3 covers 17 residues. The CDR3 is CASSQDRGRGPGNTIYF. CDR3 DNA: TGCGCCAGCAGCCAAGATCGGGGAAGGGGGCCTGGAAACACCATATATTTT.

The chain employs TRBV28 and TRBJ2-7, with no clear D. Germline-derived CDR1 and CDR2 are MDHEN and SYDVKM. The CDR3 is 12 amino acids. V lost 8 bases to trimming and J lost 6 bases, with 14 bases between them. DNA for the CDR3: TGTGCCAGCTCCTACGTCGCCCGCGAGCAGTACTTC. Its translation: CASSYVAREQYF. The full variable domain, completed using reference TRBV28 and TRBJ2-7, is DVKVTQSSRYLVKRTGEKVFLECVQDMDHENMFWYRQDPGLGLRLIYFSYDVKMKEKGDIPEGYSVSREKKERFSLILESASTNQTSMYLCASSYVAREQYFGPGTRLTVT.

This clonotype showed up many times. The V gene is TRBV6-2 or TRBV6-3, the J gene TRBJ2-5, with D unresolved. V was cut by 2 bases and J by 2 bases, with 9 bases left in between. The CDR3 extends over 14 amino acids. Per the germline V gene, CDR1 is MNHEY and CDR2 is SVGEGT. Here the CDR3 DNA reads TGTGCCAGCAGTTACGAAGTACTGCAAGAGACCCAGTACTTC. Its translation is CASSYEVLQETQYF.

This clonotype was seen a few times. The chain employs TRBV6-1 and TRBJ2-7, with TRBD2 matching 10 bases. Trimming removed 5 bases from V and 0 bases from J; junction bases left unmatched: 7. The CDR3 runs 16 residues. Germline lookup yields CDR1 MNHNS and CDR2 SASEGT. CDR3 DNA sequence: TGTGCCAGCAGTCGGCTGACTAGCGGGCCCTCCTACGAGCAGTACTTC. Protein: CASSRLTSGPSYEQYF.

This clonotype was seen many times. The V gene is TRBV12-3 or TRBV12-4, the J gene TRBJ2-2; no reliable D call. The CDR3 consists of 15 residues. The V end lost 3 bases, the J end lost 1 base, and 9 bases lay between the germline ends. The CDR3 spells CASSFGARNTGELFF. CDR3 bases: TGTGCCAGCAGTTTCGGCGCAAGGAACACCGGGGAGCTGTTTTTT.

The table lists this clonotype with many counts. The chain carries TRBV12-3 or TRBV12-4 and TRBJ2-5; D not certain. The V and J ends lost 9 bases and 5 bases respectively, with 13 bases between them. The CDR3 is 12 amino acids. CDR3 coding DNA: TGTGCCAGTACCTCCCCTGGGGAGACCCAGTACTTC. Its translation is CASTSPGETQYF.

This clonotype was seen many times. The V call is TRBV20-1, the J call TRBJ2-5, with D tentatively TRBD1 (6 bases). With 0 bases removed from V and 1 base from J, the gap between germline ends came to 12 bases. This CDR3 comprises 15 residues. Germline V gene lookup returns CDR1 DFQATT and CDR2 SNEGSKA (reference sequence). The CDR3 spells CSARDGSDSQETQYF. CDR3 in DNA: TGCAGTGCTAGAGATGGGTCGGACAGCCAAGAGACCCAGTACTTC.

The DNA for the CDR3 is TGTGCCAGCAGCCCCCCGGGGGGCGGGACTGAAGCTTTCTTT. It specifies CASSPPGGGTEAFF. The J gene is TRBJ1-1, the V gene TRBV6-1, with D possibly TRBD1 on 6 matching bases. The CDR3 has 14 amino acids. Germline V gives CDR1 MNHNS, CDR2 SASEGT. Deletions cut 6 bases from V and 5 bases from J, with 16 bases between.

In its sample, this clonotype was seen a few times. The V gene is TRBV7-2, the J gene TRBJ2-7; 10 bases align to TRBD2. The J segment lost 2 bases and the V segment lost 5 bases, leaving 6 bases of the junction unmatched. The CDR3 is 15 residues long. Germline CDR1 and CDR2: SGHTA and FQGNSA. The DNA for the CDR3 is TGTGCCAGCAGCGTAGGACTAGCGGCCACCTACGAGCAGTACTTC. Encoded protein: CASSVGLAATYEQYF.

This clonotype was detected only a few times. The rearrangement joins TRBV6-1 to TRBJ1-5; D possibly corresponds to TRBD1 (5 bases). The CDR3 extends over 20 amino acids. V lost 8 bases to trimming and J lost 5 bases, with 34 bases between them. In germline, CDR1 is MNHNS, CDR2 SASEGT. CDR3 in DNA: TGTGCCAGCGTAGACCACTTCGGGACCCCCGGAGGGACCCAATATCAGCCCCAGCATTTT. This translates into CASVDHFGTPGGTQYQPQHF.

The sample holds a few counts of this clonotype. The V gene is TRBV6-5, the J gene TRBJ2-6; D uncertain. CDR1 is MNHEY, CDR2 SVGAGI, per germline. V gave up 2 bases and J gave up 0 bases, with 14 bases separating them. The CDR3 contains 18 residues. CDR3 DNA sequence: TGTGCCAGCAGTTACGATATGAGTCCCAGCTCTGGGGCCAACGTCCTGACTTTC. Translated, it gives CASSYDMSPSSGANVLTF.